This T cell receptor beta chain was sequenced for a study of cytomegalovirus exposure and HLA in healthy donors (dated by TCRdb to 2016 to 2017). In terms of the full investigation: An earlier analysis of approximately 590 of the donors reported 250 to 300 Gb of sequence data and 100 million to 130 million unique TCR beta sequences from about 179 million T cells. To study patterns of TCR occurrence, a later analysis re-analyzed previously published TCR beta repertoires from 550 to 800 donors and added high-resolution HLA genotyping. Among around 400 genotyped donors of the cohort, an average of approximately 200,000 unique TCR beta nucleotide sequences was sequenced per donor, of which 15% to 20% were non-productive. The study aimed to test whether cataloging public T cell receptors could reveal signatures of past pathogen exposure. Rather than using new phenotypic data, the later analysis identified candidate immune exposures from TCR beta sequences and from how often those sequences occurred across donors. To predict cytomegalovirus infection status, the study brought together high-throughput TCR immunosequencing, statistical association of individual TCRs with disease status, and machine learning. In addition to the first cohort of around 670 subjects, a separate validation cohort of approximately 120 different subjects was used. Of the roughly 410 genotyped donors, 70% to 90% were placed in the genetic ancestry cluster associated with self-reported Caucasian donors. Alongside the repertoire data, information on donor age, sex, ethnicity and CMV serostatus was compiled. An earlier analysis of around 580 of the donors used high-throughput TCR beta sequencing to judge whether each TCR beta V gene segment behaved as functional or pseudogenic. The study used immunosequencing to profile the T cell repertoires of approximately 630 subjects and linked those repertoires to cytomegalovirus serostatus. An early release that covered about 600 HLA-typed donors contained approximately 300 gigabases of sequencing data and tens of millions of unique TCR sequences. Every repertoire in the discovery cohort had been generated on one and the same sequencing platform. Both class I and class II loci were covered by HLA typing, at four-digit resolution. A few DR-DQ haplotypes were handled as single units for association and clustering because linkage in the cohort was strong. Genome-wide SNP genotypes for about 65% of the 666 donors were used in a later genetic analysis, which treated that subset as a discovery cohort. The number of donors typed differed by locus, with roughly 620-630 for A, B, C, DRB1 and DQB1, more than 500 for DQA1, 600 to 610 for DPA1, and some 440 for DPB1.

The cohort was made up of approximately 670 healthy bone marrow donors. At the time of sampling, all cohort members were nominally healthy, though unrecorded immune exposures were likely present. The donor was CMV seronegative and was included in the group of about 400 seronegative cohort members. Each donor provided a peripheral blood sample, and peripheral blood mononuclear cells were used for TCR beta sequencing. Genomic DNA was extracted from the blood cell samples with the Qiagen DNeasy Blood Extraction Kit. The germline V gene (reference sequence) supplies CDR1 GTSNPN and CDR2 SVGIG. Germline trimming amounts to 2 bases on V and 4 bases on J, with 3 as the count of junction bases outside the gene matches. Including cysteine and phenylalanine, the CDR3 has 14 amino acids. The CDR3 DNA has 42 bases and is translated from base 1. Receptor amplification or capture employed the immunoSEQ multiplex PCR assay. The multiplex PCR relied on a mix of 60 forward primers for TCR Vbeta segments and 13 reverse primers for TCR Jbeta segments. The CDR3 region of rearranged TCR beta genes was amplified from genomic DNA by a multiplex PCR assay. Amplified TCR beta libraries were sequenced as 87-base-pair reads on the Illumina HiSeq System. Concerning the study's data processing: A later analysis counted tens of millions of unique TCR beta chains across the 650 to 800 repertoires, and about 10 million of these chains were shared by at least two donors. Raw reads were error-corrected and collapsed into unique sequences by a nearest-neighbor algorithm in which closely related sequences were merged to remove PCR and sequencing errors. To assign V, D and J gene segments, CDR3 sequences were aligned to IMGT reference sequences. For a sequence to be retained, a match of at least six nucleotides to both a V gene segment and a J gene segment was required. Rearrangements were classified as productive when the CDR3 lacked stop codons and remained in frame with V and J, and all other rearrangements were classified as non-productive. Following IMGT convention, CDR3 was defined as the stretch from the second conserved V-encoded cysteine to the conserved J-encoded phenylalanine. In an earlier analysis of roughly 610 of the donors, sequences lacking an unambiguous match to a single V gene segment were excluded. An earlier analysis of a few hundred of the donors classified V segments as functional when productive rearrangements were above 56.7% and as segregating when the standard deviation between donors was above 5%. A statistical classification framework was built to diagnose cytomegalovirus status from the catalog of TCR beta chain sequences. In a later analysis, TCR nucleotide sequences were compared against IMGT/GENE-DB human TR gene sequences so that V and J genes could be assigned. Using the TCRdist pipeline, a later analysis assigned CDR3 sequences along with most-parsimonious VDJ recombination scenarios. In a later analysis, each TCR beta chain was defined by its CDR3 amino acid sequence together with its V-gene family, and reads without a unique V-gene family were excluded. As a way to deal with suspected cross-contamination and a sequencing artifact, a later analysis dropped 592 nucleotide sequences that were highly shared and had low generation probability. For each public chain, a later analysis derived a clonal expansion index from normalized ranks of inferred template counts within each repertoire. Generation probabilities in a later analysis came from a VDJ recombination model fitted to out-of-frame rearrangements, and those results were checked against IGoR. Hypergeometric tests were used in a later analysis to score TCR-TCR, TCR-HLA and TCR-CMV co-occurrence, with a repertoire-size bias correction applied to the TCR pairs. False discovery rates were estimated in a later analysis by permuting HLA or CMV assignments 20 times. In a later analysis, co-occurring TCRs were grouped using DBSCAN, and TCRdist sequence similarity was added for clustering within HLA-allele-positive subsets. Repertoires with fewer than 30,000 or more than 120,000 public chains were left out of co-occurrence clustering, as were roughly five repertoires with anomalous nucleotide sharing. This is the immuneACCESS table as TCRdb keeps it, with only in-frame sequences that have V and J called. A part of the clones is gone; compared with another copy, unresolved V genes explain less than half, and the rest is unexplained. V, J and clone size are those of that table, while D and trimming were read from the DNA. The sample has approximately 150,000 clones on record, about 75% of them singletons. The ten largest clones add up to about 4.7% of the sample.

Note on this clone: The antigen it binds to is not known. Qualities for individual bases were not recorded, and no much larger clone is one base off.

The paper's findings and limits, for the study overall: Most TCR sequences were observed very rarely across donors, whereas some public TCRs were present in many individuals. The authors suggested that the approach could potentially be extended to other disease states and immunological phenotypes. A later analysis found that TCR association rates varied across HLA loci, with DRB1 alleles showing the most associated TCRs and HLA-C alleles the fewest. An earlier analysis of approximately 500 of the donors showed that most TCR beta V segments appeared in productive rearrangements either about 87% or about 30% of the time, which broadly matched IMGT annotations. The study listed 150 to 200 TCR beta chains as associated with cytomegalovirus. When HLA alleles, especially DR and DQ, strongly co-occurred, TCR associations were difficult to assign to individual alleles. Because some donors lacked HLA typing at each locus, the association tests relied only on the typed subset. Sequencing depth was assumed to be roughly uniform across donors in the presence/absence analyses, though that assumption may not hold. The sequencing pipeline was judged likely to have produced a cluster of highly shared sequence variants as a technical artifact. A later genetic analysis reported fewer N-insertions in productive TCRs among donors in an Asian-associated ancestry cluster than the approximately 700-donor mean. A further reported finding was that TCR beta sequences accurately predicted the HLA-A and HLA-B alleles for most subjects in the first cohort. The 87-base-pair reads could not distinguish some IMGT-functional V segments, including TRBV6-2 and TRBV6-3, so those segments were excluded. Cytomegalovirus status was reported to be diagnosed by the classifier with high specificity and sensitivity in both the original and validation cohorts. V-gene and J-gene trimming of TCR beta chains was associated with a missense DCLRE1C variant in a later genetic analysis, and the association was replicated in an independent cohort. Linkage disequilibrium might explain the correlated functional status among segregating V segments, but an unknown experimental factor could not be excluded. For the cohort, immune exposure information was limited to CMV serostatus. In vitro tests confirmed that a few of the cytomegalovirus-associated TCR beta chains recognize cytomegalovirus antigens. Specific HLA alleles were associated with over 15,000 TCR beta sequences at a false discovery rate of 0.05 in a later analysis. Compared with equally common non-associated chains, HLA-associated TCR beta chains in a later analysis were more clonally expanded and had lower generation probabilities. This cohort had only TCR beta chains sequenced, and the lack of alpha or paired-chain data limited which features could be detected. Most CMV-associated TCR beta chains appeared to be HLA-restricted in a later analysis, and the HLA associations seemed to be driven largely by CMV exposure. According to a later analysis, parvovirus B19, influenza, CMV and Epstein-Barr virus appeared linked to several top co-occurrence clusters. About 17 rarely observed V segments, including chromosome 9 orphons, were excluded from the earlier analysis of several hundred of the donors because counts were too low.

The chain joins TRBV30 to TRBJ1-5; a stretch of 9 junction bases matches TRBD1. Sequenced sample: PBMCs. The sequence derives from a man aged 55-75 years in good health and CMV-seronegative. The CDR3 protein sequence reads: CAWSKDRGNQPQHF. The bases read TGTGCCTGGAGTAAGGACAGGGGAAATCAGCCCCAGCATTTT.